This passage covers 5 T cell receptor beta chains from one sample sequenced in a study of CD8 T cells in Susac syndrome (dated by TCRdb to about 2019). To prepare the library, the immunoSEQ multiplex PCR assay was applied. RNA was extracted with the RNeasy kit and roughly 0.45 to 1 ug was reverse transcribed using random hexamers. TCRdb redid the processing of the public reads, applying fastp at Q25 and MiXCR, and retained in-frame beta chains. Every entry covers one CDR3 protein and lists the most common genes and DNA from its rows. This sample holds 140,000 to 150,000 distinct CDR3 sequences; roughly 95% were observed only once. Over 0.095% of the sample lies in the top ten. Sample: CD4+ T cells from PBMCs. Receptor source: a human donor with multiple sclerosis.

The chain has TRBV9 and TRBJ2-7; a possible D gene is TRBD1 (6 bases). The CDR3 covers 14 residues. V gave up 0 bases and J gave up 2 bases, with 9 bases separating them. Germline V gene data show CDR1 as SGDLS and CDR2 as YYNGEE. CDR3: CASSVAPGAYEQYF. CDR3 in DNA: TGTGCCAGCAGCGTAGCCCCAGGGGCCTACGAGCAGTACTTC.

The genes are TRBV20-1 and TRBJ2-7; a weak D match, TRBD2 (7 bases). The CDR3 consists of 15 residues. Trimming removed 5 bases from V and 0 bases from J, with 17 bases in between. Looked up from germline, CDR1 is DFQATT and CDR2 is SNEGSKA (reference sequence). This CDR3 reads CSASLGGGVSYEQYF. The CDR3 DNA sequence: TGCAGTGCTTCCCTGGGCGGGGGCGTCTCCTACGAGCAGTACTTC.

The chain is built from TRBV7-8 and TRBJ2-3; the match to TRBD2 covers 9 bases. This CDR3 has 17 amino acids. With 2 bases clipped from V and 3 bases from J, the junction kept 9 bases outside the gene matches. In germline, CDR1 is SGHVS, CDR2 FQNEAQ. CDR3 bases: TGTGCCAGCAGCTTACGTGGTAGCGGGAGTGCGACAGATACGCAGTATTTT. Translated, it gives CASSLRGSGSATDTQYF.

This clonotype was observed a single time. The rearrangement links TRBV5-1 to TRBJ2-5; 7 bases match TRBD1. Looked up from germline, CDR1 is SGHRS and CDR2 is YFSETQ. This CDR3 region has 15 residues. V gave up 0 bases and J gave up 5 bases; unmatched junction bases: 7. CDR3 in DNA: TGCGCCAGCAGCTTGGGACAGGGATATCATGAGACCCAGTACTTC. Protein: CASSLGQGYHETQYF.

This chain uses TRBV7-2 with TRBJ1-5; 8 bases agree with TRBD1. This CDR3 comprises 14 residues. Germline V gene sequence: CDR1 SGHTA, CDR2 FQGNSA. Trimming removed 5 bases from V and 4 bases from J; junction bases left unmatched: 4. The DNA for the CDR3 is TGTGCCAGCAGCGGAAGACAGGGGAATCAGCCCCAGCATTTT. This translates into CASSGRQGNQPQHF.